This T cell receptor beta chain was sequenced during a study of T cell changes during pregnancy in multiple sclerosis (dated by TCRdb to the late 2010s). About the study as a whole: The study looked at changes in the T cell repertoire across pregnancy in women with multiple sclerosis.

This clone was detected only a few times. Its specific antigen is unknown. No qualities accompany the bases; no much larger clone lies one base away. Library generation was performed with the immunoSEQ multiplex PCR assay. TCRdb stores this immuneACCESS table with in-frame sequences only. Part of the clones is absent; in the studies checked, under half of the shortfall reflects unresolved V genes, and no reason is known for the rest. The sample table lists about 86,000 clones, around 90% of them with a count of one. Under 2% of the sample goes to the ten largest clones. The sample in question was peripheral blood, obtained in the first trimester of pregnancy. The receptor's source is a female donor in good health, enrolled as a control in a pregnancy study.

The sequenced DNA is TGTGCCAGTCCCGGGGCTCCAGACAGGGCTCAGACCTATGGCTACACCTTC. It encodes CASPGAPDRAQTYGYTF. The sequence is built from TRBV19 and TRBJ1-2, and TRBD1 matches 7 of the central bases. In the germline V gene (reference sequence), CDR1 corresponds to LNHDA and CDR2 to SQIVND. V loses 8 bases at its end and J loses 4 bases; junction bases beyond the gene matches: 19. From cysteine to phenylalanine, the CDR3 is 17 amino acids long. CDR3 DNA is the only sequence kept; it has 51 bases, read in frame from the first base.